The present entry profiles one T cell receptor (beta chain) with its context. Data came from immunoSEQ multiplex PCR; TCRdb stores just in-frame clones and leaves some out. Counted here are 2 million or so clones, around 96% occurring once; the ten biggest clones make up 0.9% to 1.4%. This entry comes from a study of shared clonotypes between healthy human individuals. Naive CD8 cells lacked CD45RO and underwent positive selection for CCR7, leaving out terminally differentiated effector memory CD45RA+ cells. V was pared by 7 bases and J by 5 bases, with 20 bases between. The CDR3 extends over 15 amino acids. Germline V lookup: CDR1 SEHNR, CDR2 FQNEAQ (reference sequence).

V and J are TRBV7-9 and TRBJ1-2; D ambiguous. Sequencing input: naive CD8+ T cells sorted from blood. The receptor's source is a man aged 18 to 30 in good health. The CDR3 DNA is TGTGCCAGCATCCACGGGAGTCCACAGAGGTATGGCTACACCTTC. Translation: CASIHGSPQRYGYTF. Combining the CDR3 with reference TRBV7-9 and TRBJ1-2 gives the whole variable domain DTGVSQNPRHKITKRGQNVTFRCDPISEHNRLYWYRQTLGQGPEFLTYFQNEAQLEKSRLLSDRFSAERPKGSFSTLEIQRTEQGDSAMYLCASIHGSPQRYGYTFGSGTRLTVV.